This entry features one TCR beta chain sequence. CDR1 is KGHSH and CDR2 is LQKENI in the germline V gene. V was shortened by 2 bases and J by 5 bases, with 18 bases between the two germline ends. The CDR3 loop spans 16 amino acids. The data were obtained in a study of T cells after yellow fever vaccination. MiXCR was run by TCRdb on the 5' RACE reads, yielding one entry per CDR3 protein. The sample carries more than 45,000 distinct CDR3 sequences, approximately 6% recorded once. The receptor's source is a man aged 18 to 35 who received the YFV17D yellow fever vaccine. The J gene is TRBJ1-2, the V gene TRBV18; possibly TRBD1 for D (5 bases). Sequences were derived from PBMCs, either bulk or a sorted T-cell subset (CD4+, CD8+, memory, or dextramer-sorted; not recorded which), sampled on the day of the yellow fever booster vaccination. The CDR3 coding sequence is TGTGCCAGCTCACCAATGGACACAAAAGGAGGATATGGCTACACCTTC. As protein: CASSPMDTKGGYGYTF. The variable domain in full, with the rest retrieved from reference TRBV18 and TRBJ1-2, is NAGVMQNPRHLVRRRGQEARLRCSPMKGHSHVYWYRQLPEEGLKFMVYLQKENIIDESGMPKERFSAEFPKEGPSILRIQQVVRGDSAAYFCASSPMDTKGGYGYTFGSGTRLTVV.